This T cell receptor beta chain comes out of a study of shared clonotypes between healthy human individuals. Measured with immunoSEQ multiplex PCR; TCRdb has only the in-frame clones, and not every one. The data hold about 2.4 million clones, with 93% observed a single time. The ends were cut back, 4 bases at V and 3 bases at J, with 16 bases in the middle. CDR1 is SGHNT and CDR2 is YYREEE in the germline V gene (reference sequence). This CDR3 has 16 residues. Material for sequencing was naive CD4+ T cells from PBMCs. Subset denoted: CD45RA+ positively selected. This sequence originates from a young man in good health. Some clones in this sample may be carry-over from other donors' samples. V usage is TRBV5-4 and J usage is TRBJ1-4; D is uncertain. DNA for the CDR3: TGTGCCAGCAGCCCGAGGCCGGGAACAGCTAATGAAAAACTGTTTTTT. It translates to CASSPRPGTANEKLFF.